Presented here are 15 T cell receptor beta chains from one specimen sequenced in a study of CD8 T cells in ankylosing spondylitis. TCRdb analysed the 5' RACE reads with MiXCR anew, one entry per CDR3 protein. This table holds approximately 200,000 distinct CDR3 sequences, approximately 13% found once. Sequencing was performed on blood, either unsorted or a sorted T cell fraction (not recorded which). These receptors came from a female donor with ankylosing spondylitis or in good health (not recorded which).

The V call is TRBV6-1, the J call TRBJ2-1, with a weak D call TRBD2 (6 bases). This CDR3 is built from 15 residues. The V gene lost 9 bases and the J gene lost 0 bases, with 15 bases spanning the gap. Germline V gene sequence: CDR1 MNHNS, CDR2 SASEGT. The chain's CDR3 is CASTRSGNSYNEQFF. CDR3 bases: TGTGCCAGTACCCGTAGCGGAAACTCCTACAATGAGCAGTTCTTC.

This clonotype was picked up many times. J is TRBJ2-7 and V is TRBV6-5; maybe TRBD2 (6 bases). The V gene's germline CDR1 is MNHEY and CDR2 SVGAGI. The CDR3 is made up of 11 amino acids. V was cut by 6 bases and J by 3 bases, with 6 bases left in between. CDR3 DNA sequence: TGTGCCAGCAGGACTAGCTACGAGCAGTACTTC. Encoded protein: CASRTSYEQYF.

This clonotype was recorded many times. The DNA of the CDR3 is TGTGCCAGCAGAAAAGGGGGAGAGCAGTACTTC. Translation gives CASRKGGEQYF. This chain uses TRBV6-6 with TRBJ2-7, with D possibly being TRBD1 (6 bases). Germline V gene data show CDR1 as MNHNY and CDR2 as SVGAGI (reference sequence). V was pared by 6 bases and J by 7 bases, with 10 bases between. CDR3 length: 11 residues.

The V gene is TRBV24-1, the J gene TRBJ2-1; TRBD1 matches at 11 bases. This CDR3 is 17 amino acids long. V was clipped by 0 bases and J by 6 bases; unmatched bases: 6. The germline V gene has CDR1 KGHDR and CDR2 SFDVKD. The CDR3 protein is CATSDLRGQGVINEQFF. The CDR3 nucleotides are TGTGCCACCAGTGATTTGAGGGGACAGGGGGTTATCAATGAGCAGTTCTTC.

This clonotype was seen repeatedly, ten times or more. The chain recombines TRBV5-6 with TRBJ1-1; D unclear. Germline loops: CDR1 SGHDT, CDR2 YYEEEE. The CDR3 is 11 residues long. Trimming left V 3 bases short and J 9 bases short, with 9 bases between. As DNA, the CDR3 is TGTGCCAGCAGCTGGGAGGGAAAAGCTTTCTTT. Translation gives CASSWEGKAFF. Together with reference TRBV5-6 and TRBJ1-1, the CDR3 gives the full variable domain: DAGVTQSPTHLIKTRGQQVTLRCSPKSGHDTVSWYQQALGQGPQFIFQYYEEEERQRGNFPDRFSGHQFPNYSSELNVNALLLGDSALYLCASSWEGKAFFGQGTRLTVV.

This clonotype was recorded a few times. The rearrangement joins TRBV9 to TRBJ2-7; D is uncertain. There are 12 residues in the CDR3. Trimming removed 4 bases from V and 0 bases from J, with 5 bases in between. Germline CDR1 and CDR2: SGDLS and YYNGEE. The CDR3: CASSKSSYEQYF. In nucleotides, the CDR3 is TGTGCCAGCAGCAAGAGCTCCTACGAGCAGTACTTC. Combining the CDR3 with reference TRBV9 and TRBJ2-7 gives the whole variable domain DSGVTQTPKHLITATGQRVTLRCSPRSGDLSVYWYQQSLDQGLQFLIQYYNGEERAKGNILERFSAQQFPDLHSELNLSSLELGDSALYFCASSKSSYEQYFGPGTRLTVT.

For this clonotype: This may be a read error: a much more frequent sequence differs by one nucleotide. The chain employs TRBV7-3 and TRBJ1-1; D remains ambiguous. The CDR3 loop spans 15 amino acids. In germline, CDR1 is SGHTA, CDR2 FQGTGA. The DNA of the CDR3 is TGTGCCAACAGCCCAAGTCGGACTGTGAACACTGAAGCTTTCTTT. Translated, it gives CANSPSRTVNTEAFF.

This clonotype was seen a handful of times. CDR3 bases: TGCAGTGCTGGGCGCCCGACACCGAATTCACCCCTCCACTTT. Protein product: CSAGRPTPNSPLHF. The rearrangement joins TRBV20-1 to TRBJ1-6; D not resolved. The CDR3 sequence is 14 residues long. Per the germline V gene, CDR1 is DFQATT and CDR2 is SNEGSKA (reference sequence). V was pared by 5 bases and J by 7 bases, with 15 bases between.

This clonotype was found once. The gene calls are TRBV10-3 and TRBJ2-3, with TRBD1 as a possible D gene (6 bases). The CDR3 covers 15 residues. V shed 0 bases and J shed 4 bases, with 11 bases lying between them. Germline assignment: CDR1 ENHRY and CDR2 SYGVKD. The CDR3 sequence is CAISESERTADTQYF. In DNA, the CDR3 is TGTGCCATCAGTGAGTCGGAGCGGACAGCAGATACGCAGTATTTT.

This clonotype was detected many times. This sequence joins TRBV6-2 or TRBV6-3 and TRBJ2-1; TRBD1 agrees at 11 bases. This CDR3 region has 16 residues. J lost 3 bases, V lost 6 bases, and 7 bases had no gene match. Germline-derived CDR1 and CDR2 are MNHEY and SVGEGT. The chain's CDR3 is CASRDPGTGGYNEQFF. CDR3 nucleotides: TGTGCCAGCAGGGACCCCGGGACAGGGGGCTACAATGAGCAGTTCTTC.

The J gene is TRBJ2-1, the V gene TRBV6-2 or TRBV6-3, with D maybe TRBD2 (6 bases). The V gene lost 7 bases and the J gene lost 0 bases, with 10 bases spanning the gap. The germline V gene has CDR1 MNHEY and CDR2 SVGEGT. This CDR3 comprises 14 residues. Written as DNA, the CDR3 is TGTGCCAGCAAGGAGGGGAGCTCCTACAATGAGCAGTTCTTC. Residues: CASKEGSSYNEQFF.

The chain carries TRBV5-1 and TRBJ2-1; tentative D call: TRBD2 (5 bases). Trimming removed 5 bases at V and 5 bases at J, with 8 bases between. The V gene's germline CDR1 is SGHRS and CDR2 YFSETQ. This CDR3 contains 12 residues. The CDR3 sequence: CASRLDDNEQFF. CDR3 coding DNA: TGCGCCAGCAGACTAGACGACAATGAGCAGTTCTTC.

This clonotype was recorded at least ten times. V gene TRBV5-1 combines with J gene TRBJ1-3; D not certain. Germline CDR1 SGHRS, CDR2 YFSETQ. V gave up 5 bases and J gave up 0 bases, with 15 bases separating them. CDR3 length equals 16 residues. CDR3 protein: CASRMDAAFSGNTIYF. For the CDR3, the DNA is TGCGCCAGCAGGATGGACGCGGCCTTCTCTGGAAACACCATATATTTT.

This clonotype was recorded at least ten times. The V gene is TRBV30, the J gene TRBJ2-7, with D possibly matching TRBD1 (6 bases). Trimming cost V 2 bases and J 0 bases, with 8 bases left between them. The CDR3 is 13 residues long. CDR1 is GTSNPN, CDR2 SVGIG, per germline (reference sequence). The CDR3 spells CAWSRDISYEQYF. The CDR3 nucleotides read TGTGCCTGGAGTCGGGACATCTCCTACGAGCAGTACTTC.

This clonotype was observed a few times. This chain uses TRBV7-8 with TRBJ2-7, with D perhaps TRBD1 (6 bases). This CDR3 spans 15 amino acids. The V and J ends lost 7 bases and 4 bases respectively, with 20 bases between them. Looked up from germline, CDR1 is SGHVS and CDR2 is FQNEAQ. The CDR3 is CASTLNRVSGYEQYF. CDR3 DNA sequence: TGTGCCAGCACCCTAAACAGGGTCTCGGGGTACGAGCAGTACTTC. The complete variable domain, with remaining parts taken from reference TRBV7-8 and TRBJ2-7, reads GAGVSQSPRYKVAKRGQDVALRCDPISGHVSLFWYQQALGQGPEFLTYFQNEAQLDKSGLPSDRFFAERPEGSVSTLKIQRTQQEDSAVYLCASTLNRVSGYEQYFGPGTRLTVT.